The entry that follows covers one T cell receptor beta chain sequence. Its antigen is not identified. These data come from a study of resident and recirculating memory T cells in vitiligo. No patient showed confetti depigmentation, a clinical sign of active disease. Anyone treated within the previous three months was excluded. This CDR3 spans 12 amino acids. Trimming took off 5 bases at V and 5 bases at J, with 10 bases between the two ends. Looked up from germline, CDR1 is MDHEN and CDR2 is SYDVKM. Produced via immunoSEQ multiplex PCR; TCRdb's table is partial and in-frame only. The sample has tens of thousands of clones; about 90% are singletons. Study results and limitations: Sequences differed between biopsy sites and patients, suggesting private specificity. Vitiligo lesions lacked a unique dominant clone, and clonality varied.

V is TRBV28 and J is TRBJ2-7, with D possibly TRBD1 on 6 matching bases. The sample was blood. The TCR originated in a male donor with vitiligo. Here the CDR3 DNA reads TGTGCCAGCAGTACCCCAGGGGACGAGCAGTACTTC. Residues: CASSTPGDEQYF.